One and the same sample provided the 24 T cell receptor beta chains below, sequenced in a study of CD8+ T cells in alopecia areata. Isolated RNA was reverse transcribed into cDNA used as the sequencing template. Some clones are missing from TCRdb's copy, which holds only in-frame ones; the method was immunoSEQ multiplex PCR. This table holds about 190,000 clones, 64% found once. The treatment denotes: oral pan-JAK inhibitor, 5-10 mg twice daily. The source was CD4+ T cells sorted from blood, collected at week 4, from a patient treated with tofacitinib. Receptors originate from a human donor with alopecia areata.

The V gene is TRBV2, the J gene TRBJ1-6; the match to TRBD1 covers 7 bases. J gave up 7 bases and V 5 bases, and 5 bases lay outside the gene matches. Germline CDR1 reads SNHLY; CDR2 reads FYNNEI. The CDR3 loop spans 14 amino acids. CDR3: CASSPQGRNSPLHF. The DNA for the CDR3 is TGTGCCAGCAGTCCACAGGGGCGCAATTCACCCCTCCACTTT.

This clone was seen only a few times. V is TRBV6-5 and J is TRBJ2-2, with D tentatively TRBD2 (5 bases). Between the trimmed V and J ends, which lost 6 bases and 4 bases, there was a span of 15 bases. The CDR3 is made up of 15 amino acids. Germline V gene sequence: CDR1 MNHEY, CDR2 SVGAGI. As DNA, the CDR3 is TGTGCCAGCAGCCTACTCCGGGATCTCACCGGGGAGCTGTTTTTT. It specifies CASSLLRDLTGELFF.

CDR3 DNA: TGTGCCAGCAGCACCCCGGGGGGCTACACCTTC. It yields the protein CASSTPGGYTF. The genes are TRBV9 and TRBJ1-2; no reliable D call. CDR3 length: 11 amino acids. V shed 4 bases and J shed 8 bases, with 9 bases lying between them. CDR1 and CDR2 from the germline V gene are SGDLS and YYNGEE. Full variable domain (missing parts from reference TRBV9 and TRBJ1-2): DSGVTQTPKHLITATGQRVTLRCSPRSGDLSVYWYQQSLDQGLQFLIQYYNGEERAKGNILERFSAQQFPDLHSELNLSSLELGDSALYFCASSTPGGYTFGSGTRLTVV.

The chain joins TRBV6-5 to TRBJ1-6, with D unclear. V shed 5 bases and J shed 7 bases, with 9 bases lying between them. CDR3 length: 13 amino acids. Germline-derived CDR1 and CDR2 are MNHEY and SVGAGI. The CDR3 reads CASSALSNSPLHF. CDR3 DNA: TGTGCCAGCAGTGCCCTCTCAAATTCACCCCTCCACTTT.

The chain uses TRBV6-5 and TRBJ2-5, with no clear D. Trimming pared 6 bases from V and 4 bases from J, leaving 15 bases between. The length of the CDR3 is 14 residues. Per germline, CDR1 MNHEY and CDR2 SVGAGI. CDR3 bases: TGTGCCAGCAGCCTCAGGCCATTGGGAGAGACCCAGTACTTC. It translates to CASSLRPLGETQYF.

V gene TRBV2 combines with J gene TRBJ1-1; 7 nucleotides line up with TRBD1. The CDR3 spans 14 residues. V shed 6 bases, J shed 2 bases, and the junction held 6 bases outside the gene matches. CDR1 and CDR2 from the germline V gene are SNHLY and FYNNEI. CDR3 region: CASRAGQANTEAFF. In nucleotides, the CDR3 is TGTGCCAGCAGAGCCGGACAGGCCAACACTGAAGCTTTCTTT.

This chain joins TRBV11-3 and TRBJ2-1; no definite D call. From germline, CDR1 is SGHNT and CDR2 YENEEA. V lost 0 bases and J 4 bases, leaving 16 bases between the germline ends. The length of the CDR3 is 17 residues. The CDR3 DNA follows: TGTGCCAGCAGCTTAGATCGCGGCTTCGCGTATTACAATGAGCAGTTCTTC. Protein sequence: CASSLDRGFAYYNEQFF.

Remarks on this clone: Different DNA sequences within this sample yield the same CDR3. The CDR3 nucleotides are TGCGCCAGCAGGGAATCCTACGAGCAGTACTTC. Its protein is CASRESYEQYF. This chain joins TRBV5-1 and TRBJ2-7, with no clear D. Trimming pared 5 bases from V and 1 base from J, leaving 4 bases between. Germline V lookup: CDR1 SGHRS, CDR2 YFSETQ. The CDR3 extends over 11 amino acids. Full variable domain (missing parts from reference TRBV5-1 and TRBJ2-7): KAGVTQTPRYLIKTRGQQVTLSCSPISGHRSVSWYQQTPGQGLQFLFEYFSETQRNKGNFPGRFSGRQFSNSRSEMNVSTLELGDSALYLCASRESYEQYFGPGTRLTVT.

This clone was detected once. The V call is TRBV29-1, the J call TRBJ1-2; 7 bases align to TRBD1. The germline gives CDR1 SQVTM, CDR2 ANQGSEA. V shed 4 bases, J shed 4 bases, and the junction held 6 bases outside the gene matches. CDR3 length equals 13 residues. CDR3 sequence: CSVGLDRFYGYTF. The DNA of the CDR3 is TGCAGCGTTGGATTGGACAGGTTCTATGGCTACACCTTC.

Notes on this clone: This sample also contains other DNA sequences that code for the same CDR3. This sequence joins TRBV12-5 and TRBJ1-5; D is unresolved. The V gene lost 3 bases and the J gene lost 4 bases, with 7 bases spanning the gap. CDR1 and CDR2 (germline): LGHNT, FRNRAP. The CDR3 is made up of 13 amino acids. The CDR3 loop is CASGLEGNQPQHF. DNA of the CDR3: TGTGCTAGTGGTTTAGAAGGTAATCAGCCCCAGCATTTT.

This clone turned up a few times. This chain uses TRBV2 with TRBJ2-1; no clear D gene. CDR1 and CDR2 from the germline V gene are SNHLY and FYNNEI. The CDR3 totals 14 residues. V was cut by 4 bases and J by 12 bases, with 19 bases left in between. The DNA for the CDR3 is TGTGCCAGCAGTGGGGAACTAAAGGGATCGAGGCAGTTCTTC. Translating it yields CASSGELKGSRQFF.

The chain couples TRBV29-1 to TRBJ2-2; D not resolved. The CDR3 sequence is 15 residues long. CDR1 and CDR2 (germline): SQVTM, ANQGSEA. V was clipped by 7 bases and J by 2 bases, with 17 bases between them. The CDR3 DNA follows: TGCAGCGCTCAAATGGGAAGTTTAAACACCGGGGAGCTGTTTTTT. Residues: CSAQMGSLNTGELFF.

The sample holds a few counts of this clone. The genes are TRBV4-3 and TRBJ1-4; D uncertain. This CDR3 has 16 residues. The germline gives CDR1 LGHNA, CDR2 YSLEER. V lost 0 bases and J lost 3, with 11 bases in between. The CDR3 DNA follows: TGCGCCAGCAGCCAAGACCCCAGCCCTTCTAATGAAAAACTGTTTTTT. It codes for CASSQDPSPSNEKLFF.

Only a few counts were recorded for this clone. CDR3 sequence reads: CASSQQLTGGLQPQHF. CDR3 nucleotide sequence: TGCGCCAGCAGCCAACAACTCACAGGGGGTTTGCAGCCCCAGCATTTT. The chain couples TRBV4-1 to TRBJ1-5, with 8 bases matching TRBD1. The length of the CDR3 is 16 residues. V trimming: 2 bases; J trimming: 7 bases; junction bases outside the gene matches: 10. Germline values: CDR1 MGHRA, CDR2 YSYEKL.

The chain carries TRBV4-2 and TRBJ2-7; D uncertain. The germline V gene encodes CDR1 LGHNA and CDR2 YNFKEQ. The CDR3 is made up of 15 amino acids. Between the trimmed V and J ends, which lost 0 bases and 1 base, there was a span of 10 bases. The CDR3 coding sequence is TGTGCCAGCAGCCAAGATCGGCCCATTTCCTACGAGCAGTACTTC. It specifies CASSQDRPISYEQYF.

This clone was found once. The rearrangement uses TRBV9 and TRBJ1-1; 9 positions match TRBD1. Looked up from germline, CDR1 is SGDLS and CDR2 is YYNGEE. The CDR3 is 13 amino acids. Germline trimming cut 5 bases from V and 3 bases from J; bases unmatched to any gene: 2. CDR3 nucleotide sequence: TGTGCCAGCAGGGGACAGGGTGACACTGAAGCTTTCTTT. It yields the protein CASRGQGDTEAFF.

The CDR3 spells CASSLDRGGEAFF. The CDR3 region has the DNA TGTGCCAGCAGCCTTGACAGGGGCGGTGAAGCTTTCTTT. The genes are TRBV6-5 and TRBJ1-1, with 8 bases aligning to TRBD1. CDR3 length equals 13 residues. Germline CDR1 reads MNHEY; CDR2 reads SVGAGI. With V trimmed by 6 bases and J by 7 bases, 7 bases remained unmatched.

The V gene is TRBV23-1, the J gene TRBJ2-7; D is ambiguous. TRBV23-1 counts as an open reading frame of uncertain function. The germline V and J ends were trimmed by 4 bases and 0 bases, with 16 bases remaining between them. The CDR3 loop spans 16 amino acids. DNA of the CDR3: TGCGCCAGCAGTCGCTCCCGGACCGACGACTCCTACGAGCAGTACTTC. It codes for CASSRSRTDDSYEQYF.

This clone was observed a handful of times. Compared with germline, one end of the junction differs, possibly owing to a read error. V and J are TRBV7-7 and TRBJ2-1, with D tentatively TRBD2 (7 bases). Germline-derived CDR1 and CDR2 are SSHAT and FNYEAQ (reference sequence). The CDR3 runs 14 residues. DNA of the CDR3: TGTGCTAGCAGCTTAGGTCGGGGGGCTAATGAGCAGTTCTTC. Protein sequence: CASSLGRGANEQFF.

The table lists this clone with a few counts. The V gene is TRBV7-2, the J gene TRBJ1-2, with TRBD1 matching 8 bases. CDR3 length: 14 residues. V shed 5 bases and J 6 bases; nucleotides not matched to a gene: 8. CDR1 is SGHTA, CDR2 FQGNSA, per germline. In nucleotides, the CDR3 is TGTGCCAGCAGCCCCCGGACAGGGTTCAATGGCTACACCTTC. It translates to CASSPRTGFNGYTF.

The V call is TRBV30, the J call TRBJ2-6, with D possibly matching TRBD2 (6 bases). The CDR3 length is 15 residues. The V and J ends lost 6 bases and 2 bases respectively, with 14 bases between them. CDR1 and CDR2 from the germline V gene are GTSNPN and SVGIG (reference sequence). The CDR3 DNA is TGTGCCTGCAGTCCTACGGGAGCTGGGGCCAACGTCCTGACTTTC. Its protein product is CACSPTGAGANVLTF.

DNA for the CDR3: TGTGCCAGCAGCTTAGGGGGCAAGCCCTACGAGCAGTACTTC. It encodes CASSLGGKPYEQYF. The chain couples TRBV11-2 to TRBJ2-7; tentative D call: TRBD1 (5 bases). This CDR3 has 14 amino acids. The ends were cut back, 1 base at V and 2 bases at J, with 9 bases in the middle. CDR1 and CDR2 (germline): SGHAT, FQNNGV. Drawing the rest from reference TRBV11-2 and TRBJ2-7, the complete variable domain is EAGVAQSPRYKIIEKRQSVAFWCNPISGHATLYWYQQILGQGPKLLIQFQNNGVVDDSQLPKDRFSAERLKGVDSTLKIQPAKLEDSAVYLCASSLGGKPYEQYFGPGTRLTVT.

The chain joins TRBV4-1 to TRBJ2-3; D is ambiguous. Germline lookup yields CDR1 MGHRA and CDR2 YSYEKL. The CDR3 runs 13 residues. V was shortened by 4 bases and J by 6 bases, with 11 bases between the two germline ends. CDR3 in amino acids: CASSLLGSDTQYF. CDR3 DNA sequence: TGCGCCAGCAGCCTCCTTGGGTCCGATACGCAGTATTTT.

V gene TRBV5-6 combines with J gene TRBJ1-2, with 7 nucleotides matching TRBD1. Germline V gene data show CDR1 as SGHDT and CDR2 as YYEEEE. This CDR3 has 16 residues. With V trimmed by 1 base and J by 5 bases, 11 bases remained unmatched. CDR3 region: CASSLNGGQRPYGYTF. The CDR3 nucleotides are TGTGCCAGCAGCTTGAATGGGGGACAGCGGCCATATGGCTACACCTTC.